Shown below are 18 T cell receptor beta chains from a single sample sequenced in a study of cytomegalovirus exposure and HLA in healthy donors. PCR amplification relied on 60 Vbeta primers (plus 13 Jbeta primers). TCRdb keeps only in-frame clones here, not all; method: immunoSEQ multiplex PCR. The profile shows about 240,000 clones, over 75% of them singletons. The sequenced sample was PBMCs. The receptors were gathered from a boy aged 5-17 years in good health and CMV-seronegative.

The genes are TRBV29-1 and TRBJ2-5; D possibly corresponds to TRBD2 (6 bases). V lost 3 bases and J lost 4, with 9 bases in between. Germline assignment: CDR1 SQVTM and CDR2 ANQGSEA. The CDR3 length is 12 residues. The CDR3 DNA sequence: TGCAGCGTTGAGGACGGGAGAGAGACCCAGTACTTC. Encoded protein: CSVEDGRETQYF.

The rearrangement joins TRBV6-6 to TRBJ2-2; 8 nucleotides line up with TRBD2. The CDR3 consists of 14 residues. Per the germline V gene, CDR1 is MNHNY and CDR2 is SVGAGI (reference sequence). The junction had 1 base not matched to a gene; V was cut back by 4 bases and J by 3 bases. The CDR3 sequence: CASSSAGDTGELFF. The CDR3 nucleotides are TGTGCCAGCAGTTCAGCGGGGGACACCGGGGAGCTGTTTTTT.

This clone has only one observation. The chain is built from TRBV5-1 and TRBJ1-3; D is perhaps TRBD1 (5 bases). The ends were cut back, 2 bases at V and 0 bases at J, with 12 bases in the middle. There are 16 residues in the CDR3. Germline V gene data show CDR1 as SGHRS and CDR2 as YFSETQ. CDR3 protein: CASSFSGALSGNTIYF. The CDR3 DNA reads TGCGCCAGCAGCTTCAGCGGGGCCCTCTCTGGAAACACCATATATTTT.

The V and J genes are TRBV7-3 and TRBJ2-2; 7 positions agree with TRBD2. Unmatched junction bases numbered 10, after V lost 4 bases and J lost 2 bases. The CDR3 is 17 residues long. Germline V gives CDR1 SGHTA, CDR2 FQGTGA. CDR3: CASSSGRGGGNTGELFF. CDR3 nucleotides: TGTGCCAGCAGCTCCGGGCGAGGCGGGGGAAACACCGGGGAGCTGTTTTTT. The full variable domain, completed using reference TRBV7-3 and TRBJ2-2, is GAGVSQTPSNKVTEKGKYVELRCDPISGHTALYWYRQSLGQGPEFLIYFQGTGAADDSGLPNDRFFAVRPEGSVSTLKIQRTERGDSAVYLCASSSGRGGGNTGELFFGEGSRLTVL.

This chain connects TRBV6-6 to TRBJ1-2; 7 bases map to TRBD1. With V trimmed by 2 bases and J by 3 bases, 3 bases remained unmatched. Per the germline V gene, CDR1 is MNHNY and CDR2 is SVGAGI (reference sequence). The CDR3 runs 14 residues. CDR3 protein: CASSYLTGDYGYTF. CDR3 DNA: TGTGCCAGCAGTTACCTCACAGGGGACTATGGCTACACCTTC.

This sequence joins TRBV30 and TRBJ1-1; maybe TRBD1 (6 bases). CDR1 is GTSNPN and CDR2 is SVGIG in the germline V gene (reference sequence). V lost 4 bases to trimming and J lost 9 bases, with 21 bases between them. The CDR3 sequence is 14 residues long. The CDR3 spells CAWNLYLGGRKAFF. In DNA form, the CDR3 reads TGTGCCTGGAATTTGTACCTCGGGGGGCGCAAAGCTTTCTTT.

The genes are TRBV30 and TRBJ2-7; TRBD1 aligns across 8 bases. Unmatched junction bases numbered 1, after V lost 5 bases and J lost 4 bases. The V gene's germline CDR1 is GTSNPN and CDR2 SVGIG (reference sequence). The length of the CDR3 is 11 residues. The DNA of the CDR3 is TGTGCCTGGGACAGGGGTTACGAGCAGTACTTC. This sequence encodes CAWDRGYEQYF. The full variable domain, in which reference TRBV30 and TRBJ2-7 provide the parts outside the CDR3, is SQTIHQWPATLVQPVGSPLSLECTVEGTSNPNLYWYRQAAGRGLQLLFYSVGIGQISSEVPQNLSASRPQDRQFILSSKKLLLSDSGFYLCAWDRGYEQYFGPGTRLTVT.

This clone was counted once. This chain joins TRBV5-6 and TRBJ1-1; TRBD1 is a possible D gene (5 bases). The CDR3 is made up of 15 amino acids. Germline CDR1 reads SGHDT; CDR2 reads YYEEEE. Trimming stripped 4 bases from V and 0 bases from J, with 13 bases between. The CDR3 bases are TGTGCCAGCAGCGGGGGGTTATTTATGAACACTGAAGCTTTCTTT. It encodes CASSGGLFMNTEAFF.

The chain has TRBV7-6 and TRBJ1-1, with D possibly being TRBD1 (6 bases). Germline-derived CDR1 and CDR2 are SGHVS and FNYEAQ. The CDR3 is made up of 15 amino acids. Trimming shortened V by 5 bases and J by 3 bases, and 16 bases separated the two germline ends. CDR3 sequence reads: CASSLTGTQDTEAFF. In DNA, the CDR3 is TGTGCCAGCAGCCTCACGGGGACACAAGACACTGAAGCTTTCTTT.

CDR3 in DNA: TGTGCCACCAGCCGCGTAGGGTGGGGGGGCTATAGGTGGGATGAGCAGTTCTTC. Its protein is CATSRVGWGGYRWDEQFF. The rearrangement uses TRBV2 and TRBJ2-1, with a tentative D call TRBD2 (7 bases). V was cut by 10 bases and J by 8 bases, with 33 bases left in between. Looked up from germline, CDR1 is SNHLY and CDR2 is FYNNEI. This CDR3 has 18 residues.

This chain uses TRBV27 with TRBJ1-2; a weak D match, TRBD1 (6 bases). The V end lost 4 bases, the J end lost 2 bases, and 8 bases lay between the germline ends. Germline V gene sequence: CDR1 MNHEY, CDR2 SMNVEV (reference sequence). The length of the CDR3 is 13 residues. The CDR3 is CASSWQGNYGYTF. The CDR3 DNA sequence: TGTGCCAGCAGTTGGCAGGGGAACTATGGCTACACCTTC.

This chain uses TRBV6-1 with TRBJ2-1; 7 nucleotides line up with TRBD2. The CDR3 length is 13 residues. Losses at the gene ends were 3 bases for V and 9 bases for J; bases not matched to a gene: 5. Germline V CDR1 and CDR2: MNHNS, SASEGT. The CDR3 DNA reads TGTGCCAGCAGTGAGAGGACTAGAGGTGAGCAGTTCTTC. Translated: CASSERTRGEQFF.

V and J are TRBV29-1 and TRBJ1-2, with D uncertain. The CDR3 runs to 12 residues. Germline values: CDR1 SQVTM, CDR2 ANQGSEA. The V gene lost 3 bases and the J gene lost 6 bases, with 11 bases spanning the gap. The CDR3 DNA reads TGCAGCGTTGAGTCCCCAGGCGATGGCTACACCTTC. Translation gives CSVESPGDGYTF.

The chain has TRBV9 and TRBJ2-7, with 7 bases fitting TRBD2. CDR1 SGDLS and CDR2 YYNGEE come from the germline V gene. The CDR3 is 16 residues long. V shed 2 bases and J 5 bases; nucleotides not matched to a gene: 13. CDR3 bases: TGTGCCAGCAGCGTCGCAGATTGGGGGGGGTTCCACGAGCAGTACTTC. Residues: CASSVADWGGFHEQYF.

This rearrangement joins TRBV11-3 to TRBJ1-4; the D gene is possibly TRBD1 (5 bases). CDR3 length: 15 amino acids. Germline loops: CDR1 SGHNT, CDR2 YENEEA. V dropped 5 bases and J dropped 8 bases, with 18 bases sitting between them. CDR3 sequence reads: CASSPDRGGREKLFF. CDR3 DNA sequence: TGTGCCAGCAGCCCGGATCGGGGGGGAAGGGAAAAACTGTTTTTT.

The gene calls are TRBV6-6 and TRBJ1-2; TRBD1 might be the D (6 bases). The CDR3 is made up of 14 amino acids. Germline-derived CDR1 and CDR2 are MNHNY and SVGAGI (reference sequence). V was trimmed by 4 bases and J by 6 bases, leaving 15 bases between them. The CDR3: CASSSQTGRDGYTF. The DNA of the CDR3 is TGTGCCAGCAGTTCCCAGACAGGACGGGATGGCTACACCTTC.

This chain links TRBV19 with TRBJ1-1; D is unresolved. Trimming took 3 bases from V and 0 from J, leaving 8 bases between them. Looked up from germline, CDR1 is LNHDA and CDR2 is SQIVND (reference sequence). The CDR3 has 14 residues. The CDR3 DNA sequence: TGTGCCAGTAGTATGGAGGGTATGAACACTGAAGCTTTCTTT. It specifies CASSMEGMNTEAFF.

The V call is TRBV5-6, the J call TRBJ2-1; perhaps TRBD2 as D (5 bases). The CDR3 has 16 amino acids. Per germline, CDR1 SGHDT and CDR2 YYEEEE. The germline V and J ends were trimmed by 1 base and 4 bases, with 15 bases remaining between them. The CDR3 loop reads CASSLIPLGSYNEQFF. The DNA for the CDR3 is TGTGCCAGCAGCTTGATCCCCTTGGGGAGTTACAATGAGCAGTTCTTC.